The rows below give T cell receptor beta chains drawn from one sample of a study of blood T cell repertoires in COVID-19. Sequencing was performed with immunoSEQ multiplex PCR; in TCRdb, only in-frame clones are kept and a portion is missing. Among about 270,000 clones listed, 85% to 90% were seen once. Sequencing was carried out using PBMCs or T cells enriched from blood (not recorded which). Receptors originate from a woman in her sixties who had recovered from COVID-19. CDR3s include the opening cysteine and the closing phenylalanine or tryptophan. A D gene is named only where the DNA matches it firmly. Size tells how often a clone was seen (once, few, many) or the class of an expanded clone, and some rows leave it out.

D gene,J gene,V gene,clone size,CDR3 protein,CDR3 DNA
.,TRBJ2-1,TRBV7-9,.,CASSLGGGSYNEQFF,TGTGCCAGCAGCTTAGGCGGCGGGTCCTACAATGAGCAGTTCTTC
.,TRBJ2-5,TRBV7-3,.,CASSLTGRGQGILETQYF,TGTGCCAGCAGCTTAACGGGGCGAGGCCAGGGGATTTTGGAGACCCAGTACTTC
.,TRBJ1-6,TRBV18,.,CASSLTRADSPLHF,TGTGCCAGCTCCCTAACCAGGGCGGATTCACCCCTCCACTTT
TRBD2,TRBJ2-3,TRBV10-3,once,CAISERGDASTDTQYF,TGTGCCATCAGCGAGCGGGGGGATGCTAGCACAGATACGCAGTATTTT
TRBD2,TRBJ2-1,TRBV10-3,.,CAISDGTLSGERNEQFF,TGTGCCATCAGTGATGGGACTCTTAGCGGGGAGAGGAATGAGCAGTTCTTC
.,TRBJ1-2,TRBV5-1,once,CASSPRAAGGYTF,TGCGCCAGCAGCCCCCGTGCAGCGGGTGGCTACACCTTC
TRBD2,TRBJ2-1,TRBV28,.,CASSFWTSGYNEQFF,TGTGCCAGCAGTTTCTGGACTAGCGGATACAATGAGCAGTTCTTC
TRBD1,TRBJ2-7,TRBV29-1,.,CSVGVRGKEQYF,TGCAGCGTTGGAGTCAGGGGGAAGGAGCAGTACTTC
TRBD1,TRBJ1-2,TRBV7-9,.,CASSLGQEIYGYTF,TGTGCCAGCAGCCTGGGACAGGAGATCTATGGCTACACCTTC
TRBD2,TRBJ2-5,TRBV18,.,CASPREAGGPSRETQYF,TGTGCCAGCCCACGGGAGGCGGGAGGGCCCTCGAGGGAGACCCAGTACTTC
TRBD1,TRBJ1-2,TRBV4-1,few,CASSQDRNPDRGPNNYGYTF,TGCGCCAGCAGCCAAGATAGGAACCCGGACAGGGGGCCCAATAACTATGGCTACACCTTC
.,TRBJ2-5,TRBV7-8,.,CASTISRQKILWVAQYF,TGTGCCAGCACGATTTCCAGGCAGAAAATTCTCTGGGTGGCCCAGTACTTC
.,TRBJ2-5,TRBV7-3,.,CASSQGAAETQYF,TGTGCCAGCAGCCAAGGGGCGGCGGAGACCCAGTACTTC
.,TRBJ2-1,TRBV18,.,CASSPPVGGFYNEQFF,TGTGCCAGCTCACCACCGGTGGGGGGATTCTACAATGAGCAGTTCTTC
TRBD2,TRBJ2-3,TRBV11-2,once,CASSFLAGGPGDTQYF,TGTGCCAGCAGCTTTCTAGCGGGAGGGCCAGGAGATACGCAGTATTTT
TRBD1,TRBJ2-1,TRBV5-1,.,CASSPRDRVNEQFF,TGCGCCAGCAGCCCCCGGGACAGGGTTAATGAGCAGTTCTTC
.,TRBJ2-7,TRBV6-5,.,CASTPGGDRDLEQYF,TGTGCCAGCACTCCGGGGGGGGACAGGGATCTCGAGCAGTACTTC
.,TRBJ1-2,TRBV24-1,.,CATSESNTGNVYGYTF,TGTGCCACCAGTGAGTCAAACACAGGGAATGTCTATGGCTACACCTTC
.,TRBJ1-2,TRBV6-1,.,CASSEDASPSGGYTF,TGTGCCAGCAGTGAAGATGCCTCACCCTCGGGTGGCTACACCTTC
.,TRBJ1-2,TRBV2,few,CASSGDSTFYGYTF,TGTGCCAGCAGTGGAGACAGTACCTTCTATGGCTACACCTTC
TRBD1,TRBJ2-2,TRBV4-1,.,CASRNRRDSQGGELFF,TGCGCCAGCAGGAACCGAAGGGACAGCCAAGGCGGGGAGCTGTTTTTT
.,TRBJ1-4,TRBV5-1,.,CASSSGRTATNEKLFF,TGCGCCAGCAGCTCTGGCAGGACAGCAACTAATGAAAAACTGTTTTTT
.,TRBJ2-3,TRBV6-4,.,CASSEWGLLTDTQYF,TGTGCCAGCAGTGAGTGGGGGCTTCTCACAGATACGCAGTATTTT
TRBD1,TRBJ1-1,TRBV9,.,CASSARTGYMNTEAFF,TGTGCCAGCAGCGCTAGGACAGGGTACATGAACACTGAAGCTTTCTTT
.,TRBJ1-2,TRBV24-1,.,CATSDLSRVWGYTF,TGTGCCACCAGTGATTTATCCAGGGTCTGGGGCTACACCTTC
.,TRBJ2-7,TRBV2,.,CASSPRAGNYEQYF,TGTGCCAGCAGCCCTCGCGCGGGGAACTACGAGCAGTACTTC
.,TRBJ1-2,TRBV10-3,.,CAISESYWGGGYTF,TGTGCCATCAGTGAGTCTTACTGGGGAGGTGGCTACACCTTC
TRBD1,TRBJ1-5,TRBV18,.,CASSPIQGTQPQHF,TGTGCCAGCTCACCAATACAGGGGACTCAGCCCCAGCATTTT
.,TRBJ2-7,TRBV27,.,CASSLLGLHYEQYF,TGTGCCAGCAGTTTATTAGGACTACACTACGAGCAGTACTTC